Following are 5 T cell receptor beta chains from one sample sequenced in a study of OX40 agonist ivuxolimab in advanced cancers. Some clones are missing from TCRdb's copy, which holds only in-frame ones; the method was immunoSEQ multiplex PCR. The data contain 150,000 to 170,000 clones, 94% of them singletons. The material sequenced was CD4+ or CD8+ T cells sorted from blood, taken in a trial of the OX40 agonist ivuxolimab. These receptors all come from an adult with an advanced solid tumor such as melanoma, head and neck, liver or kidney cancer.

The CDR3 sequence: CASSFWDQPQHF. CDR3 DNA: TGTGCCAGCAGCTTTTGGGATCAGCCCCAGCATTTT. The gene calls are TRBV7-2 and TRBJ1-5; D remains unclear. V lost 3 bases, J lost 5 bases, and 5 bases lay in between. From germline, CDR1 is SGHTA and CDR2 FQGNSA. The CDR3 covers 12 residues.

The V gene is TRBV19, the J gene TRBJ1-5; the match to TRBD1 covers 7 bases. V lost 8 bases, J lost 2 bases, and 6 bases stayed unmatched. Germline V gene lookup returns CDR1 LNHDA and CDR2 SQIVND (reference sequence). This CDR3 has 14 amino acids. CDR3 sequence reads: CASLNRGGNQPQHF. The CDR3 DNA reads TGTGCCAGTCTAAACAGGGGAGGCAATCAGCCCCAGCATTTT. Variable domain in full (rest from reference TRBV19 and TRBJ1-5): DGGITQSPKYLFRKEGQNVTLSCEQNLNHDAMYWYRQDPGQGLRLIYYSQIVNDFQKGDIAEGYSVSREKKESFPLTVTSAQKNPTAFYLCASLNRGGNQPQHFGDGTRLSIL.

The V gene is TRBV9, the J gene TRBJ2-5; D remains ambiguous. Germline CDR1 reads SGDLS; CDR2 reads YYNGEE. Trimming cost V 0 bases and J 2 bases, with 11 bases left between them. This CDR3 contains 15 residues. CDR3: CASSVGGRQQETQYF. CDR3 bases: TGTGCCAGCAGCGTAGGCGGTAGACAACAAGAGACCCAGTACTTC.

This sequence joins TRBV5-5 and TRBJ1-1; D gene unclear. The CDR3 totals 11 residues. The V end was cut by 4 bases, the J end by 1 base, with 2 bases between. From germline, CDR1 is SGHKS and CDR2 YYEKEE (reference sequence). CDR3 DNA: TGTGCCAGCAGCCGGAACACTGAAGCTTTCTTT. Protein product: CASSRNTEAFF.

V is TRBV29-1 and J is TRBJ1-4; D possibly corresponds to TRBD1 (5 bases). The germline V and J ends were trimmed by 4 bases and 8 bases, with 17 bases remaining between them. CDR1 SQVTM and CDR2 ANQGSEA come from the germline V gene. This CDR3 has 14 residues. The CDR3 loop reads CSVVTGGIGEKLFF. In DNA form, the CDR3 reads TGCAGCGTTGTCACCGGGGGAATAGGCGAAAAACTGTTTTTT.